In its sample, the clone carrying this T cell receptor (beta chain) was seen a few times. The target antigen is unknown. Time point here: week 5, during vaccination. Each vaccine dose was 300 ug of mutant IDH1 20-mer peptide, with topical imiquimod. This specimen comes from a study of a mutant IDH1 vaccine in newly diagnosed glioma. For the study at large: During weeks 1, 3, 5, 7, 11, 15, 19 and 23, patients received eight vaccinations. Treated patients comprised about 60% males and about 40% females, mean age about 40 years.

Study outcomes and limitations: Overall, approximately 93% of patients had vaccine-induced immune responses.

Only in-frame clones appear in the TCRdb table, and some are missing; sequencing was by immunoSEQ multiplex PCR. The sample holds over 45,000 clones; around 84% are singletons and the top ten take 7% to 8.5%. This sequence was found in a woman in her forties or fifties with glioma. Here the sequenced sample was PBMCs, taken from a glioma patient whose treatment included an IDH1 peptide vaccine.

Here the CDR3 reads CAWSVQGDQPQHF. CDR3 bases: TGTGCCTGGAGTGTACAAGGGGATCAGCCCCAGCATTTT. This chain uses TRBV30 with TRBJ1-5, with a possible D match to TRBD1 (5 bases). The CDR3 is 13 amino acids. Trimming stripped 0 bases from V and 5 bases from J, with 8 bases between. CDR1 GTSNPN and CDR2 SVGIG come from the germline V gene (reference sequence).